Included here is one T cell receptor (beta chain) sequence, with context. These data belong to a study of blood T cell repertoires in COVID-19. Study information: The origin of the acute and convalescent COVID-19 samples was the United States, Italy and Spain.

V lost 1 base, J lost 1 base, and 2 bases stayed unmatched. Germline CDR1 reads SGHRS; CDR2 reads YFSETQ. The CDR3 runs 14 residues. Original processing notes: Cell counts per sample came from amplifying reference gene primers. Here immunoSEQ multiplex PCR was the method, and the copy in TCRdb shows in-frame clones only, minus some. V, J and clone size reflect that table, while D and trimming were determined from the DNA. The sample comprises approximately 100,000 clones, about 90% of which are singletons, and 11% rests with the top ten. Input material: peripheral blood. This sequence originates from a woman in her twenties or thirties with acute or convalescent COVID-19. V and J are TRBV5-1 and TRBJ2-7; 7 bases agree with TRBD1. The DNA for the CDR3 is TGCGCCAGCAGCTTGACAGGGGTATCCTACGAGCAGTACTTC. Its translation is CASSLTGVSYEQYF.